Listed below are T cell receptor beta chains from one sample, sequenced in a study of cytomegalovirus exposure and HLA in healthy donors. Clones were read by immunoSEQ multiplex PCR, and TCRdb kept only the in-frame ones, dropping some. The sample has roughly 200,000 clones; 65% to 85% are singletons. Sample: PBMCs. Receptors originate from a boy aged 2 to 9 in good health and CMV-seronegative. The conserved cysteine and the conserved F or W are not part of the CDR3 here. The D gene is left open where the match is weak.

j_call cdr3_length v_call d_call cdr3_aa
TRBJ1-6 16 TRBV14 - ASSQDWTARSYNSPLH
TRBJ2-7 12 TRBV7-9 - ASSPRSQSYEQY
TRBJ1-1 15 TRBV6-7 TRBD1 ASSWPGQGLLGAEAF
TRBJ2-7 12 TRBV19 TRBD1 ASSAGQGPYEQY
TRBJ2-6 14 TRBV2 TRBD1 ASSVRTGAGANVLT
TRBJ1-2 12 TRBV27 - ASSLRSAGHGYT
TRBJ2-1 9 TRBV19 - ATRGGNEQF
TRBJ1-4 13 TRBV6-1 TRBD1 ASSKTGGLNEKLF
TRBJ2-2 13 TRBV5-1 - ASSLGKGTPGELF
TRBJ1-1 9 TRBV7-9 - ASAGGGKAF
TRBJ1-3 11 TRBV30 - AWGAVTGNTIY
TRBJ1-5 13 TRBV5-6 - ASSPAGTQNQPQH
TRBJ2-5 12 TRBV11-1 - ASSTGLQQETQY
TRBJ1-1 12 TRBV10-3 - AISDRVMNTEAF
TRBJ2-3 14 TRBV6-1 - ASSDLVLPLDPGQY
TRBJ2-1 12 TRBV11-3 TRBD2 ASSWGGPLDEQF
TRBJ2-7 13 TRBV19 - ASSTVRTPSYEQY
TRBJ2-3 13 TRBV15 - ATSRVGRSTDTQY
TRBJ2-5 14 TRBV7-9 TRBD2 ASSLDVPAGGETQY
TRBJ2-7 11 TRBV27 - ASSRSGVGEQY
TRBJ2-2 12 TRBV4-1 - ATLSSTNTGELF
TRBJ2-3 17 TRBV5-4 - ASSFLEVWYRGSTDTQY
TRBJ1-2 12 TRBV30 TRBD1 AGPREGTAYGYT
TRBJ1-1 9 TRBV7-9 - ASSLYGEAF
TRBJ2-7 13 TRBV27 TRBD2 ASSQGLAGVYEQY
TRBJ2-7 13 TRBV21-1 - ARSSVRRTSYEQY
TRBJ2-7 13 TRBV21-1 - ASSKEQGSAYEQY
TRBJ2-7 13 TRBV7-6 - ASSFLSNRAYEQY
TRBJ1-6 13 TRBV21-1 - ASSGRRGFYSPLH
TRBJ1-3 14 TRBV11-3 TRBD1 ASSHRDRERGNTIY
TRBJ1-1 8 TRBV27 TRBD1 AAGGPEAF
TRBJ1-2 13 TRBV4-1 - ASSQDTRENYGYT
TRBJ2-1 13 TRBV30 TRBD2 AWSDLAGPYNEQF
TRBJ2-7 13 TRBV5-1 TRBD2 ASSPGLAGRDEQY
TRBJ1-1 13 TRBV6-1 TRBD1 ASSELAGGSTEAF
TRBJ1-1 12 TRBV30 - AWSVGQMNTEAF
TRBJ2-7 11 TRBV5-6 - ASSILIQGEQY
TRBJ1-6 13 TRBV27 TRBD1 ASSGQGARNSPLH
TRBJ1-1 13 TRBV4-1 - ASSQEEQTNTEAF
TRBJ2-7 12 TRBV28 TRBD1 ASSGRDSSYEQY
TRBJ1-1 14 TRBV4-1 - ASSQGPYTGNTEAF
TRBJ1-2 13 TRBV4-1 - ASSNLAGSDYGYT
TRBJ2-1 13 TRBV5-8 TRBD2 ASSLYGLASNEQF